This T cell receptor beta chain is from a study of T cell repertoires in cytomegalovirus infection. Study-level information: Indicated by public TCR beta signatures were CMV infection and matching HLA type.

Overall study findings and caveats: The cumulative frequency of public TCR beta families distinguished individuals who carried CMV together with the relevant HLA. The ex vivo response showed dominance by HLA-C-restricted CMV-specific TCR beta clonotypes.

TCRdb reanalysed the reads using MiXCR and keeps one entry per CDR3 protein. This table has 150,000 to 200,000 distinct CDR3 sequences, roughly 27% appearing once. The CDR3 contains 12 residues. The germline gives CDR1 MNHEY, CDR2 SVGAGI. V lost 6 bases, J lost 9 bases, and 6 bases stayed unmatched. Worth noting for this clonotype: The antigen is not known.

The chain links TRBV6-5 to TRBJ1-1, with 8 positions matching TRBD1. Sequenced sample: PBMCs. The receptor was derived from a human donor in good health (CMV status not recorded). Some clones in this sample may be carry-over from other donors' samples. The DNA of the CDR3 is TGTGCCAGCAGGACAGGGGTATTGCAAGCTTTCTTT. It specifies CASRTGVLQAFF.